The TCR beta chain under discussion was sequenced for a study of T-cell reconstitution after alpha-beta-depleted transplantation in children. The TCRbeta library incorporated unique molecular identifiers. In TCRdb, the PCR reads were re-called with MiXCR into one record per CDR3 protein. The table includes roughly 400,000 distinct CDR3 sequences, 20% detected once. The material sequenced was PBMCs from the stem cell graft donor, taken from the stem cell graft. The sequence was obtained from a human donor who donated a stem cell graft to a child with acute myeloid leukemia.

CDR3 nucleotide sequence: TGTGCCAGCAGCTCTCGACTAATCGACACAGATACGCAGTATTTT. This translates into CASSSRLIDTDTQYF. The chain carries TRBV13 and TRBJ2-3; TRBD2 might be the D (5 bases). The CDR3 extends over 15 amino acids. The germline V and J ends were trimmed by 4 bases and 2 bases, with 13 bases remaining between them. Germline V CDR1 and CDR2: PRHDT, FYEKMQ (reference sequence).